This T cell receptor beta chain is from a study of CD8 T cells in ankylosing spondylitis. Each CDR3 protein gets one entry after TCRdb re-called the 5' RACE reads with MiXCR. Here the sample spans nearly 250,000 distinct CDR3 sequences, under 35% being singletons. The CDR3 length is 13 residues. V was pared by 7 bases and J by 0 bases, with 4 bases between. CDR1 MGHDK and CDR2 SYGVNS come from the germline V gene. The clonotype was recovered from a male donor with ankylosing spondylitis or in good health (not recorded which). The sample was blood, either unsorted or a sorted T cell fraction (not recorded which). V and J are TRBV25-1 and TRBJ2-6; D uncertain. CDR3 amino acids: CASTISGANVLTF. Here the CDR3 DNA reads TGTGCCAGCACGATCTCTGGGGCCAACGTCCTGACTTTC.